Listed below are T cell receptor beta chains from one sample, sequenced in a study of T cells after yellow fever vaccination. TCRdb processed the 5' RACE reads anew with MiXCR; each CDR3 protein has one entry. Among 300,000 to 450,000 distinct CDR3 sequences listed, 6.2% were seen once. The sample in question was PBMCs, obtained 5 days after the yellow fever booster vaccination. All receptors derive from a man aged 25-45 years who received the YFV17D yellow fever vaccine. The CDR3 runs from the conserved cysteine through the conserved F or W. D genes are given only for firm matches. For some rows the clone size is stated as once, few or many, or as a class when expanded; others skip it.

j_gene: TRBJ2-2
d_gene: -
v_gene: TRBV19
abundance: -
CDR3nt: TGTGCCAGTAGGGTATTTTACACCGGGGAGCTGTTTTTT
CDR3aa: CASRVFYTGELFF

j_gene: TRBJ2-1
d_gene: TRBD1
v_gene: TRBV7-8
abundance: many
CDR3nt: TGTGCCAGCAGCTTACAGGGACAGGGGTATTACGAGCAGTTCTTC
CDR3aa: CASSLQGQGYYEQFF

j_gene: TRBJ2-3
d_gene: TRBD2
v_gene: TRBV11-2
abundance: few
CDR3nt: TGTGCCAGCAGCTTAGTGGCCGCGGGAGGCTTTAGGGCGGATACGCAGTATTTT
CDR3aa: CASSLVAAGGFRADTQYF

j_gene: TRBJ2-1
d_gene: -
v_gene: TRBV5-4
abundance: -
CDR3nt: TGTGCCAGCAGCTTGGCGGCCAGAGCAACCCCGGGACTTCCCTACAATGAGCAGTTCTTC
CDR3aa: CASSLAARATPGLPYNEQFF

j_gene: TRBJ1-1
d_gene: -
v_gene: TRBV12-3/TRBV12-4
abundance: -
CDR3nt: TGTGCCAGCACGCAGGAGATGAACACTGAAGCTTTCTTT
CDR3aa: CASTQEMNTEAFF

j_gene: TRBJ2-2
d_gene: -
v_gene: TRBV11-2
abundance: many
CDR3nt: TGTGCCAGCAGCTTTGTTCGGGGCACCGGGGAGCTGTTTTTT
CDR3aa: CASSFVRGTGELFF

j_gene: TRBJ2-1
d_gene: TRBD1
v_gene: TRBV7-9
abundance: -
CDR3nt: TGTGCCAGCAGCTTTGGGACAGGGGTGAATGAGCAGTTCTTC
CDR3aa: CASSFGTGVNEQFF

j_gene: TRBJ2-6
d_gene: -
v_gene: TRBV4-3
abundance: few
CDR3nt: TGCGCCAGCAGCCTGGGAATGGCCTCTGGGGCCAACGTCCTGACTTTC
CDR3aa: CASSLGMASGANVLTF

j_gene: TRBJ2-5
d_gene: TRBD2
v_gene: TRBV4-1
abundance: few
CDR3nt: TGCGCCAGCAGCCCTCCGGGGAGGGGACTAGCCCAAGAGACCCAGTACTTC
CDR3aa: CASSPPGRGLAQETQYF

j_gene: TRBJ2-3
d_gene: -
v_gene: TRBV6-1
abundance: few
CDR3nt: TGTGCCAGCAGTGCTAAATACACAGATACGCAGTATTTT
CDR3aa: CASSAKYTDTQYF

j_gene: TRBJ2-6
d_gene: -
v_gene: TRBV30
abundance: -
CDR3nt: TGTGCCTGGAGTGTACGAAGATCCGGGGCCAACGTCCTGACTTTC
CDR3aa: CAWSVRRSGANVLTF

j_gene: TRBJ1-2
d_gene: -
v_gene: TRBV11-2
abundance: few
CDR3nt: TGTGCCAGCAGCCTAGGGAGGGTACTCTACACCTTC
CDR3aa: CASSLGRVLYTF

j_gene: TRBJ2-5
d_gene: TRBD2
v_gene: TRBV20-1
abundance: -
CDR3nt: TGCTGTGCTAGTACGGTGACTAGCGGGATTGGGCAAGAGACCCAGTACTTC
CDR3aa: CCASTVTSGIGQETQYF

j_gene: TRBJ2-7
d_gene: TRBD1
v_gene: TRBV29-1
abundance: few
CDR3nt: TGCAGCGTTCGGGACAGGGACTTCGAGCAGTACTTC
CDR3aa: CSVRDRDFEQYF

j_gene: TRBJ2-1
d_gene: TRBD2
v_gene: TRBV5-4
abundance: many
CDR3nt: TGTGCCATAGGACTAGTGGACTCAAATGAGCAGTTCTTC
CDR3aa: CAIGLVDSNEQFF

j_gene: TRBJ2-3
d_gene: -
v_gene: TRBV27
abundance: -
CDR3nt: TGTGCCAGCCTGAGGACCCATGGTACAGATACGCAGTATTTT
CDR3aa: CASLRTHGTDTQYF

j_gene: TRBJ2-5
d_gene: TRBD2
v_gene: TRBV5-1
abundance: -
CDR3nt: TGCGCCAGCAGCTTGGTAGCTAGCGGGAGTTTGGAGACCCAGTACTTC
CDR3aa: CASSLVASGSLETQYF

j_gene: TRBJ2-3
d_gene: -
v_gene: TRBV5-1
abundance: few
CDR3nt: TGCGCCAGCAGGGGTAGGGGCACAGATACGCAGTATTTT
CDR3aa: CASRGRGTDTQYF

j_gene: TRBJ2-7
d_gene: -
v_gene: TRBV18
abundance: -
CDR3nt: TGTGCCAGCTCACCACCCGACAGGCTGGACGAGCAGTACTTC
CDR3aa: CASSPPDRLDEQYF

j_gene: TRBJ1-1
d_gene: -
v_gene: TRBV5-1
abundance: many
CDR3nt: TGCGCCAGCAGCTTGGACGGGGGCGGCACTGAAGCTTTCTTT
CDR3aa: CASSLDGGGTEAFF

j_gene: TRBJ2-5
d_gene: -
v_gene: TRBV7-9
abundance: many
CDR3nt: TGTGCCAGCAGCCTCCTATCGTCCGAGACCCAGTACTTC
CDR3aa: CASSLLSSETQYF

j_gene: TRBJ2-3
d_gene: -
v_gene: TRBV28
abundance: many
CDR3nt: TGTGCCAGCAGTTTTCCGGGGAGCACAGATACGCAGTATTTT
CDR3aa: CASSFPGSTDTQYF

j_gene: TRBJ2-7
d_gene: -
v_gene: TRBV29-1
abundance: -
CDR3nt: TGCAGCGTTGTTGGAAGAGACTCCTACGAGAAGTACTTC
CDR3aa: CSVVGRDSYEKYF

j_gene: TRBJ2-7
d_gene: TRBD1
v_gene: TRBV7-2
abundance: -
CDR3nt: TGTGCCAGCAGCTTACGGGACAGGGATTACGAGCAGTACTTC
CDR3aa: CASSLRDRDYEQYF

j_gene: TRBJ2-3
d_gene: TRBD2
v_gene: TRBV10-3
abundance: -
CDR3nt: TGTGCCATCAGTGAAATAGGGACTAGCGGACTCACAGATACGCAGTATTTT
CDR3aa: CAISEIGTSGLTDTQYF

j_gene: TRBJ2-3
d_gene: TRBD1
v_gene: TRBV18
abundance: many
CDR3nt: TGTGCCAGCTCAAAGAGGACAGGATCTGGGGTCGATACGCAGTATTTT
CDR3aa: CASSKRTGSGVDTQYF

j_gene: TRBJ2-1
d_gene: TRBD2
v_gene: TRBV15
abundance: -
CDR3nt: TGTGCCACCAGCAGAGATGGGCCGACTAGCGGGAGAGGGGGTGAGCAGTTCTTC
CDR3aa: CATSRDGPTSGRGGEQFF

j_gene: TRBJ2-5
d_gene: -
v_gene: TRBV12-3/TRBV12-4
abundance: -
CDR3nt: TGTGCCAGCAGTTTAGGAATCCACTCCCCACAAGAGACCCAGTACTTC
CDR3aa: CASSLGIHSPQETQYF

j_gene: TRBJ1-2
d_gene: -
v_gene: TRBV29-1
abundance: -
CDR3nt: TGCAGCGTTGAGGGGCTAGGGACCTTC
CDR3aa: CSVEGLGTF

j_gene: TRBJ2-2
d_gene: -
v_gene: TRBV7-2
abundance: -
CDR3nt: TGTGCCAGCCGATCTCAGGGGAGCGGGGAGCTGTTTTTT
CDR3aa: CASRSQGSGELFF

j_gene: TRBJ2-1
d_gene: -
v_gene: TRBV6-2/TRBV6-3
abundance: -
CDR3nt: TGTGCCAGCAGAGAGCAAAGGGGGGGGACCAATGAGCAGTTCTTC
CDR3aa: CASREQRGGTNEQFF

j_gene: TRBJ2-1
d_gene: -
v_gene: TRBV20-1
abundance: many
CDR3nt: TGCAGTGCTCCCCCCTATACTGACTACAATGAGCAGTTCTTC
CDR3aa: CSAPPYTDYNEQFF

j_gene: TRBJ1-2
d_gene: TRBD1
v_gene: TRBV30
abundance: -
CDR3nt: TGTGCCTGGAGTGTACGGACAGGGAATGGCTACACCTTC
CDR3aa: CAWSVRTGNGYTF